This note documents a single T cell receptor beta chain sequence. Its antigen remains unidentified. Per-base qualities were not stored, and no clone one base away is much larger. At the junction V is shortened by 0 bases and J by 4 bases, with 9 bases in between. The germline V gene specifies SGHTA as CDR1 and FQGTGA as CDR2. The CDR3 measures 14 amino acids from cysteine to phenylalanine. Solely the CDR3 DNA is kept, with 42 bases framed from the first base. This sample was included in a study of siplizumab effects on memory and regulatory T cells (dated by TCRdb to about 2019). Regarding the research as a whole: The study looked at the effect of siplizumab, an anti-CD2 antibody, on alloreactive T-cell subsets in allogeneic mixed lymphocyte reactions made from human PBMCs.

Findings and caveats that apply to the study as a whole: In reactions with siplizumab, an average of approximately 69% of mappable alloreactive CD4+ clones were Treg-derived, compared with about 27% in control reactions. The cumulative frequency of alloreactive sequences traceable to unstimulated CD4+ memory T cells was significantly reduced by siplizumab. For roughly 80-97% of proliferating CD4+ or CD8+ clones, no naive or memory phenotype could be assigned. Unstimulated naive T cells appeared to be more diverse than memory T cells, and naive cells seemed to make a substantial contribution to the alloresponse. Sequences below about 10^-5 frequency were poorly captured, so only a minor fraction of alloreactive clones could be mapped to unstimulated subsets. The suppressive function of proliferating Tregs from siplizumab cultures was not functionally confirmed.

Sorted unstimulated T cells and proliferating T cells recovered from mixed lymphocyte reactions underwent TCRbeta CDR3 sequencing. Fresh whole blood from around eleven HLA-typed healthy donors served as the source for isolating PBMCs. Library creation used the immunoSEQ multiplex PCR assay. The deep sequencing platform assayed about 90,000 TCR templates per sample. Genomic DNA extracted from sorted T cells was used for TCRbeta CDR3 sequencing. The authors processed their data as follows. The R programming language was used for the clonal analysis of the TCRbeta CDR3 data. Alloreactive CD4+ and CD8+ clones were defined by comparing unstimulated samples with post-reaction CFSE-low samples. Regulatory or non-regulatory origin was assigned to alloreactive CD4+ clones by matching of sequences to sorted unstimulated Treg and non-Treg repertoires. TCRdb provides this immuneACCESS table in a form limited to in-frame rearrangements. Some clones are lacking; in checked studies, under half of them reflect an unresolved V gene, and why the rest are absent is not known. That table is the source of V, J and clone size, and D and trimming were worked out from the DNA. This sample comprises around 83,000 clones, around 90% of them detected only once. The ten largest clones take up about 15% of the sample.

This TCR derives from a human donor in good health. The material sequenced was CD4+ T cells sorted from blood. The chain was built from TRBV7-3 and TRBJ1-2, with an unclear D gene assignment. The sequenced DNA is TGTGCCAGCAGCTTAACGGGCGAGGGCTATGGCTACACCTTC. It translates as CASSLTGEGYGYTF.